This is a list of T cell receptor beta chains from one sample in a study of control samples from healthy donors and cancer patients. Sequencing used immunoSEQ multiplex PCR; TCRdb keeps in-frame clones, though not all of them. The data show just over 150,000 clones, approximately 94% seen once. Material for sequencing was blood. Every receptor here comes from a woman aged 40-49 years in good health. Each CDR3 is given with its conserved first and last residue. The order of the fields is clone size, J gene, V gene, D gene, CDR3 protein, CDR3 DNA. A D gene is named only where the DNA matches it firmly. A row's size may be missing; if present it is once, few, many or a size class.

>NA|TRBJ1-2|TRBV28|NA
CASSLGGSNYGYTF
TGTGCCAGCAGTTTAGGGGGTTCCAACTATGGCTACACCTTC
>NA|TRBJ1-5|TRBV12-3/TRBV12-4|NA
CASSLGGRQPQHF
TGTGCCAGCAGTTTGGGGGGGCGTCAGCCCCAGCATTTT
>NA|TRBJ2-5|TRBV16|TRBD1
CASSQLRAGGASSQYF
TGTGCCAGCAGCCAATTACGTGCAGGGGGCGCCAGTAGCCAGTACTTC
>NA|TRBJ1-4|TRBV19|NA
CASSINEKLFF
TGTGCCAGTAGTATAAATGAAAAACTGTTTTTT
>once|TRBJ1-2|TRBV7-9|NA
CASSPDGYNYGYTF
TGTGCCAGCAGCCCAGACGGGTATAACTATGGCTACACCTTC
>NA|TRBJ2-7|TRBV7-3|NA
CASSSPTENSYEQYF
TGTGCCAGCAGCTCACCGACAGAGAACTCCTACGAGCAGTACTTC
>NA|TRBJ2-7|TRBV4-2|NA
CASSGGRGLEQYF
TGTGCCAGCAGCGGGGGTAGGGGTCTCGAGCAGTACTTC
>NA|TRBJ1-2|TRBV4-3|NA
CASSQEGRRYGYTF
TGCGCCAGCAGCCAAGAAGGACGACGCTATGGCTACACCTTC
>NA|TRBJ2-2|TRBV4-3|TRBD2
CASSPTSGRASGELFF
TGCGCCAGCAGTCCAACTAGCGGGAGGGCCTCCGGGGAGCTGTTTTTT
>NA|TRBJ1-4|TRBV12-3/TRBV12-4|NA
CASRAENEKLFF
TGTGCCAGCAGAGCGGAAAATGAAAAACTGTTTTTT
>NA|TRBJ2-3|TRBV5-4|NA
CASSLGPGTDVADTQYF
TGTGCCAGCAGCTTGGGCCCCGGGACTGATGTAGCAGATACGCAGTATTTT
>NA|TRBJ1-2|TRBV2|NA
CASTPGQAYYGYTF
TGTGCCAGCACGCCGGGACAAGCCTACTATGGCTACACCTTC
>NA|TRBJ1-2|TRBV2|NA
CASPGVGGYTF
TGTGCCAGCCCAGGGGTGGGTGGCTACACCTTC
>NA|TRBJ2-5|TRBV6-1|TRBD1
CASSERGRRTKETQYF
TGTGCCAGCAGTGAAAGGGGGCGTCGAACAAAAGAGACCCAGTACTTC
>NA|TRBJ2-2|TRBV29-1|NA
CSVDRGNTGELFF
TGCAGCGTTGACCGGGGAAACACCGGGGAGCTGTTTTTT
>NA|TRBJ1-6|TRBV4-3|NA
CASSQDTDQENSPLHF
TGCGCCAGCAGCCAAGATACGGACCAGGAGAATTCACCCCTCCACTTT
>once|TRBJ1-6|TRBV19|NA
CASTPGLESPLHF
TGTGCCAGTACCCCCGGGTTAGAATCACCCCTCCACTTT
>NA|TRBJ2-2|TRBV6-4|TRBD2
CASSELAGVTGELFF
TGTGCCAGCAGTGAACTAGCGGGGGTCACCGGGGAGCTGTTTTTT
>NA|TRBJ1-6|TRBV7-2|NA
CASSTLPENTPLHF
TGTGCCAGCAGCACCCTACCAGAAAACACACCCCTCCACTTT
>once|TRBJ1-1|TRBV27|NA
CASSLGRVGTEAFF
TGTGCCAGCAGTTTAGGCAGGGTGGGGACTGAAGCTTTCTTT
>NA|TRBJ1-5|TRBV6-5|NA
CASSPGQSNQPQHF
TGTGCCAGCAGTCCCGGACAGAGCAATCAGCCCCAGCATTTT
>NA|TRBJ2-7|TRBV7-2|NA
CASSLVFGPSYEQYF
TGTGCCAGCAGCTTAGTTTTCGGACCCTCCTACGAGCAGTACTTC
>NA|TRBJ2-7|TRBV6-2/TRBV6-3|NA
CASSQAAVGPVAYEQYF
TGTGCCAGCAGTCAAGCCGCGGTGGGGCCCGTAGCCTACGAGCAGTACTTC
>NA|TRBJ1-2|TRBV27|NA
CASSLSAGIYGYTF
TGTGCCAGCAGTTTATCCGCCGGTATCTATGGCTACACCTTC
>NA|TRBJ2-3|TRBV23-1|TRBD2
CASSQYPAGADTQYF
TGCGCCAGCAGTCAATACCCAGCGGGAGCTGATACGCAGTATTTT
>NA|TRBJ2-6|TRBV4-3|NA
CASSAHTGSGANVLTF
TGCGCCAGCAGCGCACACACCGGCTCTGGGGCCAACGTCCTGACTTTC
>NA|TRBJ2-5|TRBV5-6|NA
CASSALGGVQETQYF
TGTGCCAGCAGCGCATTGGGCGGGGTCCAAGAGACCCAGTACTTC
>NA|TRBJ1-3|TRBV11-2|NA
CASSPGRGVIYF
TGTGCCAGCAGCCCCGGGCGAGGGGTCATATATTTT
>NA|TRBJ1-1|TRBV27|NA
CASSSGQREAFF
TGTGCCAGCAGTTCAGGACAGCGTGAAGCTTTCTTT
>NA|TRBJ2-5|TRBV7-8|NA
CASSLLGGAGQETQYF
TGTGCCAGCAGCTTATTGGGGGGCGCTGGTCAAGAGACCCAGTACTTC
>NA|TRBJ1-1|TRBV12-3/TRBV12-4|TRBD1
CASNPKTGTGAFF
TGTGCCAGCAACCCTAAAACGGGGACAGGAGCTTTCTTT
>NA|TRBJ1-1|TRBV5-1|TRBD1
CASSGLGQGNTEAFF
TGCGCCAGCAGCGGACTAGGACAGGGGAACACTGAAGCTTTCTTT
>NA|TRBJ1-2|TRBV7-3|NA
CASAPDRNYGYTF
TGTGCCAGCGCGCCAGACAGGAACTATGGCTACACCTTC
>once|TRBJ1-1|TRBV7-2|NA
CASSPAENTEAFF
TGTGCCAGCAGCCCCGCAGAGAACACTGAAGCTTTCTTT
>NA|TRBJ2-3|TRBV4-2|TRBD2
CASSVSGGALTDTQYF
TGTGCCAGCAGCGTTAGCGGGGGGGCTTTGACAGATACGCAGTATTTT
>NA|TRBJ2-3|TRBV5-1|NA
CASSLVVGGTDTQYF
TGCGCCAGCAGCTTGGTGGTAGGGGGCACAGATACGCAGTATTTT
>NA|TRBJ1-6|TRBV9|TRBD1
CASSALQGNNSPLHF
TGTGCCAGCAGCGCCCTACAGGGGAATAATTCACCCCTCCACTTT
>NA|TRBJ1-2|TRBV7-2|NA
CASSLNARDGYTF
TGTGCCAGCAGCTTAAATGCTAGGGATGGCTACACCTTC
>NA|TRBJ2-2|TRBV9|NA
CASSAATVTGELFF
TGTGCCAGCAGCGCGGCGACAGTTACCGGGGAGCTGTTTTTT
>NA|TRBJ2-5|TRBV25-1|TRBD2
CASSRVAGSQETQYF
TGTGCCAGCAGTCGGGTAGCGGGGAGCCAAGAGACCCAGTACTTC
>NA|TRBJ1-2|TRBV5-4|NA
CASSLMGAHGYTF
TGTGCCAGCAGCTTGATGGGGGCCCATGGCTACACCTTC
>NA|TRBJ2-3|TRBV9|TRBD2
CASSVFSGGAKDTQYF
TGTGCCAGCAGCGTTTTTAGCGGGGGGGCCAAAGATACGCAGTATTTT
>NA|TRBJ2-3|TRBV5-1|NA
CASSLSTDTQYF
TGCGCCAGCAGCTTATCCACAGATACGCAGTATTTT
>NA|TRBJ2-1|TRBV7-9|TRBD2
CASSLGPGLAGAEQFF
TGTGCCAGCAGCTTGGGGCCGGGACTAGCGGGAGCTGAGCAGTTCTTC
>few|TRBJ1-2|TRBV19|NA
CASSIAGGCGYTF
TGTGCCAGTAGTATAGCAGGAGGGTGTGGCTACACCTTC
>NA|TRBJ1-1|TRBV30|NA
CAWREGSGTEAFF
TGTGCCTGGAGGGAGGGCTCGGGGACTGAAGCTTTCTTT
>once|TRBJ2-5|TRBV4-3|NA
CASSLNGDQETQYF
TGCGCCAGCAGCCTGAACGGGGATCAAGAGACCCAGTACTTC
>NA|TRBJ1-1|TRBV19|TRBD1
CASGGQGRNTEAFF
TGTGCCAGTGGGGGACAGGGTCGGAACACTGAAGCTTTCTTT
>NA|TRBJ1-1|TRBV6-6|NA
CASSHGSGPNTEAFF
TGTGCCAGCAGTCACGGGAGCGGACCGAACACTGAAGCTTTCTTT
>NA|TRBJ2-1|TRBV5-1|NA
CASSLVFGGSNEQFF
TGCGCCAGCAGCTTGGTCTTCGGAGGGTCGAATGAGCAGTTCTTC
>NA|TRBJ1-3|TRBV10-3|NA
CAISEFGVRGSGNTIYF
TGTGCCATCAGTGAATTCGGGGTAAGAGGCTCTGGAAACACCATATATTTT
>NA|TRBJ1-1|TRBV7-2|TRBD1
CASSARPGGTEAFF
TGTGCCAGCAGCGCCCGTCCAGGGGGCACTGAAGCTTTCTTT
>NA|TRBJ1-5|TRBV7-2|NA
CASSYRGGDGNQPQHF
TGTGCCAGCAGTTACCGGGGGGGGGACGGCAATCAGCCCCAGCATTTT
>NA|TRBJ1-1|TRBV5-5|NA
CASSLEGGRAEAFF
TGTGCCAGCAGCTTGGAAGGGGGGCGGGCTGAAGCTTTCTTT
>NA|TRBJ2-3|TRBV3-1/TRBV3-2|NA
CASSLNALTDTQYF
TGTGCCAGCAGCCTCAATGCACTGACAGATACGCAGTATTTT
>NA|TRBJ1-1|TRBV19|NA
CASSIGPQVVTEAFF
TGTGCCAGTAGTATTGGTCCACAGGTGGTCACTGAAGCTTTCTTT
>NA|TRBJ1-3|TRBV6-5|TRBD1
CASSVSGGAGNTIYF
TGTGCCAGCAGCGTATCAGGGGGCGCGGGAAACACCATATATTTT